The clone carrying this T cell receptor beta chain has only a few counts. From germline, CDR1 is SEHNR and CDR2 FQNEAQ (reference sequence). V dropped 4 bases and J dropped 0 bases, with 16 bases sitting between them. This CDR3 has 17 amino acids. The sample is drawn from a study of T cells in Graves' hyperthyroidism and ophthalmopathy. Clinical symptoms, serum thyroxine, TRAb, thyroid ultrasound and orbital computed tomography informed diagnoses. The authors took PBMCs from 10 ml fresh peripheral blood. From RNA transcripts, TCR beta CDR3 regions were amplified. Carried out on the TCR CDR3, a first-round RT-PCR used the HTBI primer set. TCRdb independently ran MiXCR on the multiplex PCR reads; one entry per CDR3 protein. The sample has approximately 400,000 distinct CDR3 sequences, around 16% seen once.

This sequence originates from a woman aged 18-29 years with Graves' hyperthyroidism that later progressed to Graves' ophthalmopathy. The sequencing sample was made of blood. The rearrangement links TRBV7-9 to TRBJ1-3; D ambiguous. The CDR3 here is CASSSVFGPLSGNTIYF. The CDR3 coding sequence is TGTGCCAGCAGCTCTGTATTCGGACCGCTCTCTGGAAACACCATATATTTT.